This entry is about one T cell receptor beta chain. Its antigen is as yet unknown. Germline CDR1 KGHSH, CDR2 LQKENI. V lost 6 bases to trimming and J lost 7 bases; unmatched junction nucleotides: 20. The CDR3 contains 18 residues. This entry is derived from a study of cytomegalovirus exposure and HLA in healthy donors. General study findings and limits: A later analysis showed HLA-associated TCR beta chains outstripping equally common others in clonal expansion.

The primer mix had 60 Vbeta and 13 Jbeta primers. Sequencing used immunoSEQ multiplex PCR; TCRdb keeps in-frame clones, though not all of them. The sample lists tens of thousands of clones, roughly 80% occurring once. The source is a woman in her twenties or thirties in good health and CMV-seronegative. Input material: PBMCs. The J gene is TRBJ2-5, the V gene TRBV18; 10 bases map to TRBD1. CDR3 sequence: CASSQNPGTGELRGTQYF. DNA for the CDR3: TGTGCCAGCTCCCAAAACCCCGGGACAGGGGAGTTGCGAGGGACCCAGTACTTC.